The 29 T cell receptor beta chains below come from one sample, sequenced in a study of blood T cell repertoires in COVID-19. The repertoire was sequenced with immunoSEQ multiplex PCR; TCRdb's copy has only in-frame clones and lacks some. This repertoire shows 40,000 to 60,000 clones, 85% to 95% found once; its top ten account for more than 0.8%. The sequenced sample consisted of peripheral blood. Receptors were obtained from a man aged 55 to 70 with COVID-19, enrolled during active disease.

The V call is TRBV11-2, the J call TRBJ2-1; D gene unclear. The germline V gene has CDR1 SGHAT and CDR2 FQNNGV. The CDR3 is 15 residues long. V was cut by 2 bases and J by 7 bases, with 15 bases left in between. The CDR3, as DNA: TGTGCCAGCAGCTTAACTGCGGTAGCCTCAAATGAGCAGTTCTTC. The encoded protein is CASSLTAVASNEQFF. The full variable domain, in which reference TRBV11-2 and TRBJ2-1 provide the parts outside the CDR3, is EAGVAQSPRYKIIEKRQSVAFWCNPISGHATLYWYQQILGQGPKLLIQFQNNGVVDDSQLPKDRFSAERLKGVDSTLKIQPAKLEDSAVYLCASSLTAVASNEQFFGPGTRLTVL.

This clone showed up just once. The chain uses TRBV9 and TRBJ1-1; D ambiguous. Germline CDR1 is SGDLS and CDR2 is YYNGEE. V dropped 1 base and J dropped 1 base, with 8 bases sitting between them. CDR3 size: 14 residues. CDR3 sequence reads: CASSVNTENTEAFF. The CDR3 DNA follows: TGTGCCAGCAGCGTAAATACAGAGAACACTGAAGCTTTCTTT.

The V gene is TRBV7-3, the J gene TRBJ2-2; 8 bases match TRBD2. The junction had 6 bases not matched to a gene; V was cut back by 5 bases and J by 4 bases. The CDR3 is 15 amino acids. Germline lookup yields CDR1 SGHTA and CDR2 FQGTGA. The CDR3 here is CASSPTSEGTGELFF. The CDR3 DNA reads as TGTGCCAGCAGCCCGACTAGCGAGGGCACCGGGGAGCTGTTTTTT.

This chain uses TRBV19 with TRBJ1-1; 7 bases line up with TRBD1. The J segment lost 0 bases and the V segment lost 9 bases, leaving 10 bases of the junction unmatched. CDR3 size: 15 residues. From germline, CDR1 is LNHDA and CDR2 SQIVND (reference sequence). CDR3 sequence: CASRQGLLMNTEAFF. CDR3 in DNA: TGTGCCAGCCGACAGGGACTTCTCATGAACACTGAAGCTTTCTTT.

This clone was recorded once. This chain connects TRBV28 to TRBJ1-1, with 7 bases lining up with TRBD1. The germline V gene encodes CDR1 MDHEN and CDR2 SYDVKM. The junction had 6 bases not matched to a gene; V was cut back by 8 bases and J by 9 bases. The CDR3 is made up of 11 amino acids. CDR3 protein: CASGYRGKAFF. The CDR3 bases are TGTGCCAGCGGATACAGGGGTAAAGCTTTCTTT.

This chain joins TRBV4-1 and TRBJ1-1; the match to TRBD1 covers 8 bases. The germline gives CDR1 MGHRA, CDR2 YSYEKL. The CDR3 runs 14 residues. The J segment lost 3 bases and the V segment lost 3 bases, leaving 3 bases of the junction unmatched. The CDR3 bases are TGCGCCAGCAGCCAGCAACAGGGGGACACTGAAGCTTTCTTT. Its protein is CASSQQQGDTEAFF.

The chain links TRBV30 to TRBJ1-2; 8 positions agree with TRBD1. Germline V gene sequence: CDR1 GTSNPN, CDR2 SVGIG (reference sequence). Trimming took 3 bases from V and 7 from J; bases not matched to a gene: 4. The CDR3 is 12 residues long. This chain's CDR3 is CAWSRDRRGYTF. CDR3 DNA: TGTGCCTGGAGCCGGGACAGGCGTGGCTACACCTTC.

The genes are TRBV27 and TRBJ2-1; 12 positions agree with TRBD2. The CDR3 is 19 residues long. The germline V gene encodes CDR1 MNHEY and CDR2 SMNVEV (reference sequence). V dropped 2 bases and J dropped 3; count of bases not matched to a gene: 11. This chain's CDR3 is CASSLMASGRAGLYNEQFF. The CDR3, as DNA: TGTGCCAGCAGTTTAATGGCTAGCGGGAGGGCCGGCCTCTACAATGAGCAGTTCTTC.

The chain's CDR3 is CATSGRGERDFHEQFF. In DNA, the CDR3 is TGTGCCACCAGTGGGAGAGGGGAGCGGGACTTTCATGAGCAGTTCTTC. The J gene is TRBJ2-1, the V gene TRBV24-1, with TRBD2 identical over 7 bases. This CDR3 region has 16 residues. The germline V gene has CDR1 KGHDR and CDR2 SFDVKD. Unmatched junction bases numbered 14, after V lost 5 bases and J lost 8 bases.

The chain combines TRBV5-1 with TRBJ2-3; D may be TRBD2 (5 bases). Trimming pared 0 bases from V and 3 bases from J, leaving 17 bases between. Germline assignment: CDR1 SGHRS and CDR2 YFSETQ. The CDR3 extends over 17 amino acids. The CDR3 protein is CASSLGTWERRTDTQYF. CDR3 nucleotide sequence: TGCGCCAGCAGCTTGGGCACGTGGGAGCGTAGGACAGATACGCAGTATTTT.

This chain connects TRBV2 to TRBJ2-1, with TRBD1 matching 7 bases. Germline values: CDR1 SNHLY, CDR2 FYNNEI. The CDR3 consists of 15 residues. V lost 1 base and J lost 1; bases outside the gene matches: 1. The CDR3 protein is CASSEDRGSYNEQFF. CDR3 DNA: TGTGCCAGCAGTGAAGACAGGGGATCCTACAATGAGCAGTTCTTC.

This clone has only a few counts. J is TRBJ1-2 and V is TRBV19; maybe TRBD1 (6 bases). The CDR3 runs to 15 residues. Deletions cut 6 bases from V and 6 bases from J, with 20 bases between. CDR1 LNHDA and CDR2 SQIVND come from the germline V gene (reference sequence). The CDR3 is CASRILGPPGDGYTF. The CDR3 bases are TGTGCCAGTAGGATCCTGGGACCTCCAGGGGATGGCTACACCTTC.

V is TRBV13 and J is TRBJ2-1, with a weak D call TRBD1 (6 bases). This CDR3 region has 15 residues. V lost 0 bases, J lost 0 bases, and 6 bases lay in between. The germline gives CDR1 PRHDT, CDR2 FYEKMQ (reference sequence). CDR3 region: CASSLGQGSYNEQFF. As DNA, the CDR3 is TGTGCCAGCAGCTTAGGACAGGGCTCCTACAATGAGCAGTTCTTC.

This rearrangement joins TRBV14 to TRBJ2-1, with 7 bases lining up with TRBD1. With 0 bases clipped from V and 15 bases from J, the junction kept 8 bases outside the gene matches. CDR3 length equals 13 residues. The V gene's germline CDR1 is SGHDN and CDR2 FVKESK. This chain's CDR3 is CASSQDRTGRAFF. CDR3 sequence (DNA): TGTGCCAGCAGCCAAGATCGGACAGGTCGGGCGTTCTTC.

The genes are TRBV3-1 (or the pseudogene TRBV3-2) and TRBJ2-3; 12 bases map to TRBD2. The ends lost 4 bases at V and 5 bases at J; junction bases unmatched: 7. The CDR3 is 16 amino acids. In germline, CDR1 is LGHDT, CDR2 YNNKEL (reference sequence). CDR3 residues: CASSLSSGGARDTQYF. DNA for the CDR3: TGTGCCAGCAGCCTATCTAGCGGGGGGGCCCGAGATACGCAGTATTTT.

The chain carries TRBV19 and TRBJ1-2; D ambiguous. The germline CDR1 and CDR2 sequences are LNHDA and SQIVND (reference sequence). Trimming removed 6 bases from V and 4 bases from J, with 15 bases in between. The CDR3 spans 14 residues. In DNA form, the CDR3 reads TGTGCCAGTAGCCTAGGCGGGAGCGGCTATGGCTACACCTTC. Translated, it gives CASSLGGSGYGYTF. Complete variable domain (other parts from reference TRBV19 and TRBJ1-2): DGGITQSPKYLFRKEGQNVTLSCEQNLNHDAMYWYRQDPGQGLRLIYYSQIVNDFQKGDIAEGYSVSREKKESFPLTVTSAQKNPTAFYLCASSLGGSGYGYTFGSGTRLTVV.

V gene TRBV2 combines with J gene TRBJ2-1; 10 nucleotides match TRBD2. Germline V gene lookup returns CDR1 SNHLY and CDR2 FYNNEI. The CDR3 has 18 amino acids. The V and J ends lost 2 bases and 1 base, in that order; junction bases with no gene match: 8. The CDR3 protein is CASSETASGSRSYNEQFF. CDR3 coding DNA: TGTGCCAGCAGTGAAACGGCTAGCGGGAGTAGGTCCTACAATGAGCAGTTCTTC.

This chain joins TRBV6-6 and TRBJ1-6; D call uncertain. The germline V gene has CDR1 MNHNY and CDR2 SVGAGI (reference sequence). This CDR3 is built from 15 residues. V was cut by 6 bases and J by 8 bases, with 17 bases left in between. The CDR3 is CASSQVKRIDSPLHF. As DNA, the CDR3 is TGTGCCAGCAGCCAGGTGAAAAGGATTGATTCACCCCTCCACTTT.

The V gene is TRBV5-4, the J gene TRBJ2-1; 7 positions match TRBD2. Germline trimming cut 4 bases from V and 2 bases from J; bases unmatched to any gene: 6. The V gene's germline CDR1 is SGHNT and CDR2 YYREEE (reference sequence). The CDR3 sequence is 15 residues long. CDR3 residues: CASSIRGDPYNEQFF. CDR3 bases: TGTGCCAGCAGCATTCGGGGGGATCCCTACAATGAGCAGTTCTTC.

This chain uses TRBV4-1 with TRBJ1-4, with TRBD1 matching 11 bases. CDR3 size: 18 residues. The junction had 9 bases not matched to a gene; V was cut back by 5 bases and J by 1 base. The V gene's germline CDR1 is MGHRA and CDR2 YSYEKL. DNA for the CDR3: TGCGCCAGCAGCTCGGGAGGGACAGGGGGTGGAACTAATGAAAAACTGTTTTTT. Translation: CASSSGGTGGGTNEKLFF.

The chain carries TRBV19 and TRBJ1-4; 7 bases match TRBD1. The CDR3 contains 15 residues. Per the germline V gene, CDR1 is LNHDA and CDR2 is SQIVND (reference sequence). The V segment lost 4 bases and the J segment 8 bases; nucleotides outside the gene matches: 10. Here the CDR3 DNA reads TGTGCCAGTAGTACTCTACAGGGGATGTACGAAAAACTGTTTTTT. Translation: CASSTLQGMYEKLFF. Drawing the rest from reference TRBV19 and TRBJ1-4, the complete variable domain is DGGITQSPKYLFRKEGQNVTLSCEQNLNHDAMYWYRQDPGQGLRLIYYSQIVNDFQKGDIAEGYSVSREKKESFPLTVTSAQKNPTAFYLCASSTLQGMYEKLFFGSGTQLSVL.

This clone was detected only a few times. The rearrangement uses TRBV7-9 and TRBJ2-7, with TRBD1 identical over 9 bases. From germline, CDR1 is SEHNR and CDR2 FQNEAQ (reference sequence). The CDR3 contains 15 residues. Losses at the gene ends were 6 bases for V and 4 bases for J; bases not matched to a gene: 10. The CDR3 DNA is TGTGCCAGCAGGAGTCCGGGACAGGGTTTATACGAGCAGTACTTC. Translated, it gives CASRSPGQGLYEQYF.

The CDR3: CASSPRTGLRIGSGNTIYF. CDR3 nucleotide sequence: TGTGCCAGTAGTCCTAGGACAGGGCTCCGTATTGGCTCTGGAAACACCATATATTTT. V gene TRBV19 combines with J gene TRBJ1-3; 8 bases line up with TRBD1. V trimming: 5 bases; J trimming: 0 bases; junction bases outside the gene matches: 15. The CDR3 covers 19 residues. From germline, CDR1 is LNHDA and CDR2 SQIVND (reference sequence).

This chain's CDR3 is CASSHSELVADTQYF. In nucleotides, the CDR3 is TGCGCCAGCAGCCATAGCGAGTTGGTGGCAGATACGCAGTATTTT. The V and J genes are TRBV4-1 and TRBJ2-3, with D possibly TRBD2 on 5 matching bases. V was trimmed by 3 bases and J by 4 bases, leaving 14 bases between them. CDR1 MGHRA and CDR2 YSYEKL come from the germline V gene. This CDR3 has 15 residues.

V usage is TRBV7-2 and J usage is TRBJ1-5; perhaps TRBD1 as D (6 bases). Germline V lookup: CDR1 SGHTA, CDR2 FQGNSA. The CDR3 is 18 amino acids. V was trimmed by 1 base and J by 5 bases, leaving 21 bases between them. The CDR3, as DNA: TGTGCCAGCAGCTTAGAGGGGGTCGGATCGACCAGCCATCAGCCCCAGCATTTT. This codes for CASSLEGVGSTSHQPQHF.

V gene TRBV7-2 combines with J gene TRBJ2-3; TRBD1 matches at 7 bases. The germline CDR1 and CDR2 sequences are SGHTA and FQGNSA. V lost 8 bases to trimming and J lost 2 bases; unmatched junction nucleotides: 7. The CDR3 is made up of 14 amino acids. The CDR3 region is CASGRGHNTDTQYF. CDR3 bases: TGTGCCAGCGGAAGGGGGCATAACACAGATACGCAGTATTTT. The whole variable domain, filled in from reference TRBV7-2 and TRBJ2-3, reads GAGVSQSPSNKVTEKGKDVELRCDPISGHTALYWYRQSLGQGLEFLIYFQGNSAPDKSGLPSDRFSAERTGGSVSTLTIQRTQQEDSAVYLCASGRGHNTDTQYFGPGTRLTVL.

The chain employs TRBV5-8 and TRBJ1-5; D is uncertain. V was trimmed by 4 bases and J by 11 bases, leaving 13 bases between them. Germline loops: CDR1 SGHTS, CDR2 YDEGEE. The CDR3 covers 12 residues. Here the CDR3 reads CASSPPDSAQHF. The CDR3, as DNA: TGTGCCAGCAGCCCGCCGGACTCGGCCCAGCATTTT.

The DNA for the CDR3 is TGTGCCAGCAGCTTGGCCGGAGGGACAGCTCCCCTTAAGGAGCAGTACTTC. Protein: CASSLAGGTAPLKEQYF. This chain links TRBV5-4 with TRBJ2-7; possibly TRBD1 for D (7 bases). Trimming pared 0 bases from V and 7 bases from J, leaving 23 bases between. The CDR3 runs 17 residues. CDR1 is SGHNT, CDR2 YYREEE, per germline (reference sequence).

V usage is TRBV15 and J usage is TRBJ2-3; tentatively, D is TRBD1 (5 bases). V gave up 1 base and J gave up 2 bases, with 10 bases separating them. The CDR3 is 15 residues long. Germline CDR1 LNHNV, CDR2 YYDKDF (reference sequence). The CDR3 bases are TGTGCCACCAGCAGAGGGTCAGGGCTCACAGATACGCAGTATTTT. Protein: CATSRGSGLTDTQYF.